Shown below are 11 T cell receptor beta chains from a single sample sequenced in a study of metastatic and nonmetastatic thyroid tumors. Each patient came to thyroid surgery without any prior treatment (of any kind). Using MiXCR, TCRdb re-called clones from the PCR reads. The sample has more than 10,000 clones; around 25% are singletons. The specimen sequenced was adjacent normal tissue. These TCRs come from a female donor with papillary thyroid cancer or a benign thyroid nodule (not recorded which). Some clones in this sample may be carry-over from other donors' samples.

This clone occurred a few times. At one boundary the junction diverges from the germline segment, which might be a read error. The J gene is TRBJ2-5, the V gene TRBV6-1; tentative D call: TRBD2 (5 bases). Per germline, CDR1 MNHNS and CDR2 SASEGT. This CDR3 comprises 15 residues. The CDR3 DNA reads TGTGCCAGCAGCCACCGGGGAGCGTACCAAGAGACCCAGTATTTC. Its translation is CASSHRGAYQETQYF.

This clone was seen more than once but under ten times. The rearrangement joins TRBV28 to TRBJ2-2; TRBD1 aligns across 8 bases. The CDR3 contains 21 residues. Trimming removed 3 bases from V and 3 bases from J; junction bases left unmatched: 21. The germline CDR1 and CDR2 sequences are MDHEN and SYDVKM. CDR3 protein: CASSFLSPAGGLEEDTGELFF. As DNA, the CDR3 is TGTGCCAGCAGTTTTTTATCTCCGGCAGGGGGCTTAGAGGAGGACACCGGGGAGCTGTTTTTT.

The J gene is TRBJ2-1, the V gene TRBV24-1; TRBD1 matches at 8 bases. With 1 base clipped from V and 7 bases from J, the junction kept 5 bases outside the gene matches. Germline V lookup: CDR1 KGHDR, CDR2 SFDVKD. The CDR3 length is 15 residues. CDR3 nucleotides: TGTGCCACCAGTGATTTCGGACAGGGAAGAAATGAGCAGTTCTTC. Translation gives CATSDFGQGRNEQFF.

This sequence joins TRBV24-1 and TRBJ1-2; D may be TRBD1 (5 bases). V dropped 5 bases and J dropped 4 bases, with 10 bases sitting between them. Looked up from germline, CDR1 is KGHDR and CDR2 is SFDVKD. The CDR3 length is 13 residues. The CDR3 nucleotides read TGTGCCACCAGTGCCGGGGGGTTCTATGGCTACACCTTC. This translates into CATSAGGFYGYTF.

In this sample, this clone turned up a few times. The chain carries TRBV6-1 and TRBJ2-6; D remains unclear. This CDR3 region has 11 residues. The germline V gene encodes CDR1 MNHNS and CDR2 SASEGT. Deletions cut 8 bases from V and 8 bases from J, with 7 bases between. CDR3 region: CASGQSNVLTF. The CDR3 DNA reads as TGTGCCAGCGGGCAGTCCAACGTCCTGACTTTC.

This chain joins TRBV12-3 or TRBV12-4 and TRBJ2-7; 7 bases are shared with TRBD1. The CDR3 runs 14 residues. V was clipped by 7 bases and J by 3 bases; unmatched bases: 9. As DNA, the CDR3 is TGTGCCAGCATCAAGACAGGGTTGGTCTACGAGCAGTACTTC. Residues: CASIKTGLVYEQYF.

This clone came up many times. V usage is TRBV25-1 and J usage is TRBJ2-5, with D uncertain. The CDR3 has 10 amino acids. In germline, CDR1 is MGHDK, CDR2 SYGVNS. V was cut by 8 bases and J by 2 bases, with 3 bases left in between. Here the CDR3 reads CASGQETQYF. The CDR3 DNA reads TGTGCCAGCGGGCAAGAGACCCAGTACTTC.

This clone was detected a few times. At one of its ends the junction is not consistent with the germline gene, which may arise from a read error. The CDR3 loop is CASSSVLQRYEHYF. Here the CDR3 DNA reads TGTGCCAGTAGTTCCGTGCTACAGCGCTACGAGCATTACTTC. This chain connects TRBV19 to TRBJ2-7; D is ambiguous. This CDR3 is built from 14 residues. Germline CDR1 LNHDA, CDR2 SQIVND (reference sequence).

This clone was picked up a small number of times. The chain recombines TRBV20-1 with TRBJ2-7; 8 nucleotides agree with TRBD2. Germline V gene sequence: CDR1 DFQATT, CDR2 SNEGSKA (reference sequence). The CDR3 has 16 amino acids. After removal of 3 bases from V and 4 bases from J, the junction contained 14 bases not matched to a gene. The CDR3 is CSARESGAGGTYEQYF. DNA of the CDR3: TGCAGTGCTAGGGAGTCTGGCGCGGGAGGAACTTACGAGCAGTACTTC.

The table lists this clone with a few counts. The chain recombines TRBV24-1 with TRBJ2-5; 7 nucleotides match TRBD1. The CDR3 sequence is 15 residues long. Germline CDR1 KGHDR, CDR2 SFDVKD. Unmatched junction bases numbered 7, after V lost 6 bases and J lost 1 base. The CDR3 spells CATSTPGQAQETQYF. As DNA, the CDR3 is TGTGCCACCAGTACTCCCGGACAGGCCCAAGAGACCCAGTACTTC.

In its sample, this clone was seen a few times. The chain has TRBV27 and TRBJ2-7; the D is unclear. V was clipped by 11 bases and J by 0 bases, with 29 bases between them. Per the germline V gene, CDR1 is MNHEY and CDR2 is SMNVEV (reference sequence). The CDR3 covers 18 residues. The CDR3 region is CAGTKGVRVEGGSYEQYF. DNA of the CDR3: TGTGCCGGTACCAAAGGAGTTCGGGTGGAAGGCGGCTCCTACGAGCAGTACTTC.